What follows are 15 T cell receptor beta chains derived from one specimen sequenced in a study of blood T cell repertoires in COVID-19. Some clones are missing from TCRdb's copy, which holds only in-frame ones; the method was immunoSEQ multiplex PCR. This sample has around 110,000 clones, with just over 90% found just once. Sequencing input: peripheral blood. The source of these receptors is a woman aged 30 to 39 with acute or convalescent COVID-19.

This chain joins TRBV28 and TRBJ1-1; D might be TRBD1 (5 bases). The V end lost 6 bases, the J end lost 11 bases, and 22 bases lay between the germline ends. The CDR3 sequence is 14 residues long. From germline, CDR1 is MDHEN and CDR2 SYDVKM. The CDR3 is CASRTRGARLGAFF. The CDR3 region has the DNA TGTGCCAGCAGAACCCGCGGGGCTCGATTGGGGGCTTTCTTT.

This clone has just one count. The CDR3: CASSRGGNQPQHF. The DNA of the CDR3 is TGTGCCAGCAGCCGCGGGGGCAATCAGCCCCAGCATTTT. The rearrangement uses TRBV27 and TRBJ1-5; D uncertain. V lost 6 bases to trimming and J lost 2 bases, with 8 bases between them. This CDR3 has 13 residues. From germline, CDR1 is MNHEY and CDR2 SMNVEV (reference sequence).

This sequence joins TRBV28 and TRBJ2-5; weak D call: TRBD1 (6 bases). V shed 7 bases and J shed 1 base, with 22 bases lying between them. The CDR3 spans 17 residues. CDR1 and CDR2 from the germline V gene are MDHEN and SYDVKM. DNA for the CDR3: TGTGCCAGCACCCCAGGTGGTTTCGACAGGATCCAAGAGACCCAGTACTTC. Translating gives CASTPGGFDRIQETQYF.

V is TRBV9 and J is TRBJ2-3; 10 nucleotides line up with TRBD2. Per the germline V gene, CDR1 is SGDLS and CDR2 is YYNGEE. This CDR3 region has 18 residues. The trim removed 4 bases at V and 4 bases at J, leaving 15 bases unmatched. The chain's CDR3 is CASSPRSGGASVADTQYF. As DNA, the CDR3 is TGTGCCAGCAGCCCGCGGAGCGGGGGGGCCTCAGTCGCAGATACGCAGTATTTT.

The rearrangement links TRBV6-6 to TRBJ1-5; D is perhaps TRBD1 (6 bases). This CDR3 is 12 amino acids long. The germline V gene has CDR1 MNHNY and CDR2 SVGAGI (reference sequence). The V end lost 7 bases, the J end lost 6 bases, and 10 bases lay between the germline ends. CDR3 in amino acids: CASTTGSQPQHF. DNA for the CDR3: TGTGCCAGCACTACAGGGAGTCAGCCCCAGCATTTT.

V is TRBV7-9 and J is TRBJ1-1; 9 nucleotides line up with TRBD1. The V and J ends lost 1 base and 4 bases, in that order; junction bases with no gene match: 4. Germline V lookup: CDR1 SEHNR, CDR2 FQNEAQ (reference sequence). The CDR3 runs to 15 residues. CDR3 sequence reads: CASSLGQGVFTEAFF. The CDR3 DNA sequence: TGTGCCAGCAGCTTAGGACAGGGGGTCTTCACTGAAGCTTTCTTT.

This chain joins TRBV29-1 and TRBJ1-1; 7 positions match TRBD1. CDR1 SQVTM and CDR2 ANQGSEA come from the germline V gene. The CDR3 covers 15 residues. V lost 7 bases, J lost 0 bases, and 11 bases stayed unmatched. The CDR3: CSGHEQGRMNTEAFF. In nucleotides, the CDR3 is TGCAGCGGACATGAACAGGGGCGAATGAACACTGAAGCTTTCTTT.

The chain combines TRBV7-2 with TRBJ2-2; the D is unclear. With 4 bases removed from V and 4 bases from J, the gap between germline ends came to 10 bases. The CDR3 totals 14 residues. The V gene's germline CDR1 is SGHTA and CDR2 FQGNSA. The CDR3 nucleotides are TGTGCCAGCAGCTCGAGCGTCGTCACCGGGGAGCTGTTTTTT. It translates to CASSSSVVTGELFF.

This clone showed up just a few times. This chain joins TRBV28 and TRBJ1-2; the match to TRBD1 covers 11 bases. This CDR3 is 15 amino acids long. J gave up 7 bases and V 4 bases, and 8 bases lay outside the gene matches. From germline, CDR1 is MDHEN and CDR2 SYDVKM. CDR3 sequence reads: CASSSTRTGGFGYTF. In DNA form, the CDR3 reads TGTGCCAGCAGTTCAACCCGGACAGGGGGCTTTGGCTACACCTTC.

As DNA, the CDR3 is TGTGCCAGCAGTCCCCGGCAAGCGGGAGGCACCTACAATGAGCAGTTCTTC. Its protein product is CASSPRQAGGTYNEQFF. The chain employs TRBV2 and TRBJ2-1, with TRBD2 matching over 9 bases. CDR3 length: 17 amino acids. V was clipped by 5 bases and J by 2 bases; unmatched bases: 10. Germline CDR1 SNHLY, CDR2 FYNNEI.

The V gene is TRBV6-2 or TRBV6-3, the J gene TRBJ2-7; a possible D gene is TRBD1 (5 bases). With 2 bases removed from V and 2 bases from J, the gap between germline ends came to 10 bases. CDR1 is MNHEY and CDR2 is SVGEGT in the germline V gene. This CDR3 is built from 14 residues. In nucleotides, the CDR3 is TGTGCCAGCAGTTACGGGGCAGGGACCTACGAGCAGTACTTC. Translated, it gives CASSYGAGTYEQYF.

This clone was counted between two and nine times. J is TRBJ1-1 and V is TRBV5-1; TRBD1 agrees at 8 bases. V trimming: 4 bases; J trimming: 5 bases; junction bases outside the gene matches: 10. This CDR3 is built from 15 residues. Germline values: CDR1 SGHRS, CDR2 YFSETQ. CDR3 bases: TGCGCCAGCAGCGGCCTACAGGGGGGTAGGACTGAAGCTTTCTTT. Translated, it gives CASSGLQGGRTEAFF. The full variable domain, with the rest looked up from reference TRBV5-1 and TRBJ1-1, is KAGVTQTPRYLIKTRGQQVTLSCSPISGHRSVSWYQQTPGQGLQFLFEYFSETQRNKGNFPGRFSGRQFSNSRSEMNVSTLELGDSALYLCASSGLQGGRTEAFFGQGTRLTVV.

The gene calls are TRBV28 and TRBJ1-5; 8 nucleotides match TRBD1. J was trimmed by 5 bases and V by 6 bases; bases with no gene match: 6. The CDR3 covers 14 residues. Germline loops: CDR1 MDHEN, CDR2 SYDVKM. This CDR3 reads CASRLSGGYQPQHF. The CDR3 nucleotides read TGTGCCAGCAGGTTGTCAGGGGGCTATCAGCCCCAGCATTTT.

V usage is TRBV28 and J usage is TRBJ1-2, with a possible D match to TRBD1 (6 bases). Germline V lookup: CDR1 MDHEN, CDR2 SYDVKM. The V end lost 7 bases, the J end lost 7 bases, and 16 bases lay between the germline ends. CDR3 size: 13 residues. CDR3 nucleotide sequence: TGTGCCAGCAATGCCTTGGGACACACTGGCTACACCTTC. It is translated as CASNALGHTGYTF.

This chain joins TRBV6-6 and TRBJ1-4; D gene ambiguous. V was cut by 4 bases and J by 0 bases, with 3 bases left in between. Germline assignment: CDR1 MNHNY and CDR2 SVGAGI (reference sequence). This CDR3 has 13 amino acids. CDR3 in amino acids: CASSSSTNEKLFF. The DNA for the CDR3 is TGTGCCAGCAGTTCGTCAACTAATGAAAAACTGTTTTTT.